Listed here is a single T cell receptor beta chain. Here immunoSEQ multiplex PCR was the method, and the copy in TCRdb shows in-frame clones only, minus some. The sample lists tens of thousands of clones, approximately 80% seen once, with 5% to 7% in the top ten. V shed 5 bases and J 4 bases; nucleotides not matched to a gene: 12. Germline assignment: CDR1 SGHAT and CDR2 FQNNGV. CDR3 length equals 17 residues. Time point described: pretreatment peripheral blood. This sample is drawn from a study of PD-L1 blockade in urothelial cancer. The sequence was obtained from a man aged 70-80 years with urothelial cancer. Sequences were derived from PBMCs, sampled around atezolizumab (anti-PD-L1) treatment. The rearrangement links TRBV11-2 to TRBJ1-1; 11 positions agree with TRBD1. The CDR3 nucleotides are TGTGCCAGCAGCCACCGGGACAGGGGGAGAACCGCCACTGAAGCTTTCTTT. Residues: CASSHRDRGRTATEAFF.